The 25 T cell receptor beta chains presented below share a single source sample, sequenced in a study of cytomegalovirus exposure and HLA in healthy donors. Measured with immunoSEQ multiplex PCR; TCRdb has only the in-frame clones, and not every one. In the table there are under 100,000 clones, about 96% of which are singletons. Input material: PBMCs. The receptors originated from a man in his late teens or twenties in good health and CMV-seronegative.

The sample holds a few counts of this clone. The chain links TRBV4-1 to TRBJ1-4; the D is unclear. This CDR3 comprises 14 residues. V shed 4 bases and J shed 6 bases, with 12 bases lying between them. Germline assignment: CDR1 MGHRA and CDR2 YSYEKL. For the CDR3, the DNA is TGCGCCAGCAGCCTGGGCCCACTGGATGAAAAACTGTTTTTT. This gives the protein CASSLGPLDEKLFF.

The V gene is TRBV7-8, the J gene TRBJ2-3; no firm D call. Germline lookup yields CDR1 SGHVS and CDR2 FQNEAQ. This CDR3 is 14 amino acids long. V gave up 1 base and J gave up 1 base, with 6 bases separating them. CDR3 sequence (DNA): TGTGCCAGCAGCTTAGGGGCCCGCACAGATACGCAGTATTTT. It is translated as CASSLGARTDTQYF. The full variable domain, completed using reference TRBV7-8 and TRBJ2-3, is GAGVSQSPRYKVAKRGQDVALRCDPISGHVSLFWYQQALGQGPEFLTYFQNEAQLDKSGLPSDRFFAERPEGSVSTLKIQRTQQEDSAVYLCASSLGARTDTQYFGPGTRLTVL.

The rearrangement uses TRBV2 and TRBJ2-1, with 7 bases matching TRBD2. Trimming at V came to 6 bases and at J to 9 bases, leaving 11 bases not matched to a gene. Germline CDR1 SNHLY, CDR2 FYNNEI. The CDR3 totals 14 residues. The CDR3 region is CASRVPGLFGEQFF. Written as DNA, the CDR3 is TGTGCCAGCAGGGTCCCGGGACTATTCGGTGAGCAGTTCTTC.

This chain joins TRBV5-1 and TRBJ2-1, with 13 nucleotides matching TRBD2. The junction had 7 bases not matched to a gene; V was cut back by 5 bases and J by 8 bases. This CDR3 is built from 15 residues. The germline V gene encodes CDR1 SGHRS and CDR2 YFSETQ. The CDR3 is CASRSWTSGSYEQFF. In DNA form, the CDR3 reads TGCGCCAGCAGGTCTTGGACTAGCGGGAGCTATGAGCAGTTCTTC.

This chain connects TRBV6-6 to TRBJ1-5; possible D gene TRBD1, 5 bases. The CDR3 consists of 14 residues. The V gene lost 0 bases and the J gene lost 4 bases, with 7 bases spanning the gap. Germline CDR1 and CDR2: MNHNY and SVGAGI (reference sequence). CDR3 sequence (DNA): TGTGCCAGCAGTTACTCGACAGCGAATCAGCCCCAGCATTTT. It is translated as CASSYSTANQPQHF.

V usage is TRBV7-2 and J usage is TRBJ2-5; D may be TRBD2 (5 bases). Trimming took off 3 bases at V and 1 base at J, with 6 bases between the two ends. The germline gives CDR1 SGHTA, CDR2 FQGNSA. CDR3 length: 13 residues. The CDR3 sequence: CASSFRGQETQYF. As DNA, the CDR3 is TGTGCCAGCAGCTTTCGGGGCCAAGAGACCCAGTACTTC. Supplemented by reference TRBV7-2 and TRBJ2-5, the full variable domain reads GAGVSQSPSNKVTEKGKDVELRCDPISGHTALYWYRQSLGQGLEFLIYFQGNSAPDKSGLPSDRFSAERTGGSVSTLTIQRTQQEDSAVYLCASSFRGQETQYFGPGTRLLVL.

Points on this clone: A read error is likely, as this CDR3 ends without the conserved phenylalanine or tryptophan. This rearrangement joins TRBV30 to TRBJ1-2; 7 nucleotides agree with TRBD1. The CDR3 consists of 12 residues. Germline assignment: CDR1 GTSNPN and CDR2 SVGIG (reference sequence). Trimming removed 1 base from V and 7 bases from J; junction bases left unmatched: 3. CDR3 DNA sequence: TGTGCCTGGAGTGGGACAGGTATTGGCTACACCCTC. This translates into CAWSGTGIGYTL.

The chain carries TRBV7-9 and TRBJ2-7, with D perhaps TRBD1 (6 bases). Germline loops: CDR1 SEHNR, CDR2 FQNEAQ (reference sequence). This CDR3 comprises 16 residues. V was cut by 5 bases and J by 4 bases, with 21 bases left in between. The CDR3 loop is CASSVSGLGASYEQYF. DNA for the CDR3: TGTGCCAGCAGCGTGTCAGGGTTGGGGGCATCGTACGAGCAGTACTTC.

V usage is TRBV11-3 and J usage is TRBJ2-1; the match to TRBD2 covers 11 bases. The CDR3 consists of 17 residues. Trimming took 4 bases from V and 5 from J; bases not matched to a gene: 10. Germline CDR1 is SGHNT and CDR2 is YENEEA. The chain's CDR3 is CASSSVLAGGPNNEQFF. CDR3 in DNA: TGTGCCAGCAGCTCTGTCTTAGCGGGAGGGCCCAACAATGAGCAGTTCTTC. Variable domain in full (rest from reference TRBV11-3 and TRBJ2-1): EAGVVQSPRYKIIEKKQPVAFWCNPISGHNTLYWYLQNLGQGPELLIRYENEEAVDDSQLPKDRFSAERLKGVDSTLKIQPAELGDSAVYLCASSSVLAGGPNNEQFFGPGTRLTVL.

This clone was recorded only once. The J gene is TRBJ1-5, the V gene TRBV6-1; D perhaps matches TRBD1 (6 bases). The CDR3 has 16 residues. Germline V lookup: CDR1 MNHNS, CDR2 SASEGT. Trimming cost V 3 bases and J 4 bases, with 16 bases left between them. The CDR3, as DNA: TGTGCCAGCAGTGAGCTCCGGGACATGCCAAATCAGCCCCAGCATTTT. Translation gives CASSELRDMPNQPQHF.

The J gene is TRBJ1-5, the V gene TRBV5-5, with 7 bases aligning to TRBD1. Per the germline V gene, CDR1 is SGHKS and CDR2 is YYEKEE (reference sequence). V dropped 0 bases and J dropped 7; count of bases not matched to a gene: 10. This CDR3 is built from 16 residues. CDR3 amino acids: CASSLGRDSPLQPQHF. In nucleotides, the CDR3 is TGTGCCAGCAGCTTGGGGAGGGACAGTCCACTCCAGCCCCAGCATTTT. The entire variable domain, with the rest obtained from reference TRBV5-5 and TRBJ1-5, is as follows: DAGVTQSPTHLIKTRGQQVTLRCSPISGHKSVSWYQQVLGQGPQFIFQYYEKEERGRGNFPDRFSARQFPNYSSELNVNALLLGDSALYLCASSLGRDSPLQPQHFGDGTRLSIL.

V and J are TRBV5-1 and TRBJ1-2; D unresolved. The CDR3 has 14 residues. Germline CDR1 SGHRS, CDR2 YFSETQ. Trimming pared 0 bases from V and 2 bases from J, leaving 8 bases between. CDR3 amino acids: CASSLDRANYGYTF. CDR3 in DNA: TGCGCCAGCAGCTTGGACCGCGCGAACTATGGCTACACCTTC.

This chain links TRBV5-1 with TRBJ2-7; the D is unclear. The length of the CDR3 is 15 residues. Germline V gives CDR1 SGHRS, CDR2 YFSETQ. Trimming cost V 2 bases and J 0 bases, with 12 bases left between them. The CDR3, as DNA: TGCGCCAGCAGCTTTTGGCTTTATAACTCCTACGAGCAGTACTTC. Translating gives CASSFWLYNSYEQYF.

This chain links TRBV6-5 with TRBJ1-1; perhaps TRBD1 as D (5 bases). The CDR3 has 13 amino acids. V was trimmed by 2 bases and J by 1 base, leaving 5 bases between them. CDR1 MNHEY and CDR2 SVGAGI come from the germline V gene. The CDR3 here is CASSYQGNTEAFF. In DNA, the CDR3 is TGTGCCAGCAGTTACCAGGGGAACACTGAAGCTTTCTTT.

The chain has TRBV19 and TRBJ2-1; D is undetermined. The CDR3 contains 13 residues. Trimming took 7 bases from V and 9 from J, leaving 16 bases between them. Germline lookup yields CDR1 LNHDA and CDR2 SQIVND (reference sequence). CDR3 bases: TGTGCCAGTACCCTGACTCCTACGGGTGAGCAGTTCTTC. Protein: CASTLTPTGEQFF.

V usage is TRBV5-6 and J usage is TRBJ2-7, with TRBD1 identical over 9 bases. Unmatched junction bases numbered 8, after V lost 4 bases and J lost 0 bases. The CDR3 sequence is 16 residues long. Per germline, CDR1 SGHDT and CDR2 YYEEEE. CDR3 loop: CASSQVDRGSSYEQYV. Written as DNA, the CDR3 is TGTGCCAGCAGCCAAGTGGACAGGGGAAGCTCCTACGAGCAGTACGTC.

The CDR3, as DNA: TGTGCCAGCAGCTTAGGTGGGGAGGTCACTGAAGCTTTCTTT. As protein: CASSLGGEVTEAFF. The chain couples TRBV11-2 to TRBJ1-1; D gene ambiguous. The CDR3 loop spans 14 amino acids. Trimming stripped 1 base from V and 4 bases from J, with 10 bases between. The germline V gene encodes CDR1 SGHAT and CDR2 FQNNGV.

The genes are TRBV5-6 and TRBJ1-1; 7 bases are a match to TRBD1. J lost 1 base, V lost 0 bases, and 0 bases had no gene match. The germline V gene has CDR1 SGHDT and CDR2 YYEEEE. This CDR3 is 14 amino acids long. CDR3: CASSLEGANTEAFF. CDR3 DNA: TGTGCCAGCAGCTTGGAGGGGGCGAACACTGAAGCTTTCTTT.

This clone is a singleton in its sample. This chain connects TRBV19 to TRBJ1-1, with a tentative D call TRBD1 (6 bases). V was clipped by 3 bases and J by 1 base, with 9 bases between them. Germline V lookup: CDR1 LNHDA, CDR2 SQIVND (reference sequence). The CDR3 loop spans 14 amino acids. The CDR3 sequence is CASSIAGANTEAFF. The CDR3 DNA reads TGTGCCAGTAGTATCGCGGGGGCGAACACTGAAGCTTTCTTT.

This rearrangement joins TRBV30 to TRBJ2-1; 10 nucleotides match TRBD1. Trimming cost V 3 bases and J 5 bases; bases outside gene matches: 16. CDR3 length equals 18 residues. Germline V gene data show CDR1 as GTSNPN and CDR2 as SVGIG (reference sequence). The chain's CDR3 is CAWRGGRRTGTGDNEQFF. CDR3 nucleotides: TGTGCCTGGAGGGGGGGCAGACGGACCGGGACAGGGGACAATGAGCAGTTCTTC. Full variable domain (remainder filled in from reference TRBV30 and TRBJ2-1): SQTIHQWPATLVQPVGSPLSLECTVEGTSNPNLYWYRQAAGRGLQLLFYSVGIGQISSEVPQNLSASRPQDRQFILSSKKLLLSDSGFYLCAWRGGRRTGTGDNEQFFGPGTRLTVL.

V usage is TRBV9 and J usage is TRBJ2-1; the match to TRBD2 covers 9 bases. The germline V gene has CDR1 SGDLS and CDR2 YYNGEE. Germline trimming cut 3 bases from V and 2 bases from J; bases unmatched to any gene: 6. The CDR3 consists of 16 residues. The CDR3 nucleotides are TGTGCCAGCAGCGCCCCTAGCGGGGAGGCCTACAATGAGCAGTTCTTC. Translating it yields CASSAPSGEAYNEQFF.

The chain has TRBV10-2 and TRBJ1-5, with 7 bases matching TRBD1. The CDR3 has 14 residues. Germline-derived CDR1 and CDR2 are WSHSY and SAAADI. V dropped 6 bases and J dropped 2; count of bases not matched to a gene: 4. The DNA of the CDR3 is TGCGCCAGCAGCCTCACAGGGGGCAATCAGCCCCAGCATTTT. Translated, it gives CASSLTGGNQPQHF.

CDR3 nucleotide sequence: TGCAGCGTTCGGACAGGGGGGGACACTGAAGCTTTCTTT. Translation gives CSVRTGGDTEAFF. V usage is TRBV29-1 and J usage is TRBJ1-1, with 10 bases identical to TRBD1. V was clipped by 5 bases and J by 3 bases; unmatched bases: 3. CDR1 and CDR2 from the germline V gene are SQVTM and ANQGSEA. The CDR3 has 13 amino acids. The full variable domain, rest sourced from reference TRBV29-1 and TRBJ1-1, is SAVISQKPSRDICQRGTSLTIQCQVDSQVTMMFWYRQQPGQSLTLIATANQGSEATYESGFVIDKFPISRPNLTFSTLTVSNMSPEDSSIYLCSVRTGGDTEAFFGQGTRLTVV.

The sample holds a few counts of this clone. The chain uses TRBV11-3 and TRBJ2-3; perhaps TRBD2 as D (5 bases). Trimming left V 3 bases short and J 3 bases short, with 13 bases between. Per the germline V gene, CDR1 is SGHNT and CDR2 is YENEEA. The CDR3 loop spans 15 amino acids. The CDR3 reads CASSFSPGRTDTQYF. CDR3 nucleotide sequence: TGTGCCAGCAGCTTCTCTCCGGGAAGAACAGATACGCAGTATTTT.

The genes are TRBV7-2 and TRBJ1-5; no definite D call. The V end lost 1 base, the J end lost 9 bases, and 10 bases lay between the germline ends. This CDR3 comprises 13 residues. Germline assignment: CDR1 SGHTA and CDR2 FQGNSA. The CDR3 DNA reads as TGTGCCAGCAGCTTAGTTCCCGGCGGGCCCCAGCATTTT. It translates to CASSLVPGGPQHF.